This T cell receptor beta chain stems from a study of blood T cell repertoires in COVID-19. Across the study: There were acute and convalescent COVID-19 samples, and they came from the United States, Italy and Spain. T cells, B-cell-depleted T cells, or PBMCs supplied cDNA or gDNA.

Original analysis: Scientists estimated how many nucleated cells there were by amplifying reference gene primers. Clones were read by immunoSEQ multiplex PCR, and TCRdb kept only the in-frame ones, dropping some. V and J calls and clone size are copied from that table; D and trimming were computed from the DNA. The sample holds fewer than 300,000 clones; roughly 90% are singletons and the top ten take roughly 12%. Seattle's cohort entered during active infection and was followed longitudinally. Germline assignment: CDR1 MNHEY and CDR2 SVGAGI. The CDR3 sequence is 15 residues long. Trimming removed 0 bases from V and 8 bases from J; junction bases left unmatched: 8.

Sequenced material: peripheral blood. The chain has TRBV6-5 and TRBJ2-3, with 7 bases matching TRBD2. The TCR sequence derives from a woman under 40 with COVID-19, enrolled during active disease. CDR3 bases: TGTGCCAGCAGTTACTCGTACGACGGGGAGGGTACGCAGTATTTT. Protein: CASSYSYDGEGTQYF.